One sample yielded the 15 T cell receptor beta chains listed below, sequenced in a study of Ad26.COV2.S vaccination and SARS-CoV-2 variants. Treatment described: 15 to 20 received Ad26.COV2.S at low or high dose, single or two shots; about 5 received placebo; per-sample allocation not given. Samples analyzed were those drawn on day 63 after the first vaccine or placebo injection. Generated by immunoSEQ multiplex PCR, the TCRdb table keeps only in-frame clones and is missing some. The table includes around 370,000 clones, 85% detected once. Here the sequenced sample was peripheral blood, taken in a trial of Ad26.COV2.S vaccine versus placebo. These receptors all come from a person aged 18-60 years who received the Ad26.COV2.S COVID-19 vaccine or a placebo.

The chain employs TRBV5-1 and TRBJ2-2; 10 bases map to TRBD2. Trimming removed 4 bases from V and 7 bases from J; junction bases left unmatched: 10. The CDR3 loop spans 16 amino acids. The V gene's germline CDR1 is SGHRS and CDR2 YFSETQ. The CDR3: CASSTAPSGSNGELFF. In nucleotides, the CDR3 is TGCGCCAGCAGCACCGCTCCTAGCGGGAGTAACGGGGAGCTGTTTTTT. The full variable domain, its missing parts supplied by reference TRBV5-1 and TRBJ2-2, is KAGVTQTPRYLIKTRGQQVTLSCSPISGHRSVSWYQQTPGQGLQFLFEYFSETQRNKGNFPGRFSGRQFSNSRSEMNVSTLELGDSALYLCASSTAPSGSNGELFFGEGSRLTVL.

The rearrangement links TRBV7-6 to TRBJ2-3, with 7 nucleotides matching TRBD2. The CDR3 contains 16 residues. In germline, CDR1 is SGHVS, CDR2 FNYEAQ. The junction had 6 bases not matched to a gene; V was cut back by 1 base and J by 2 bases. The CDR3 bases are TGTGCCAGCAGCTTAGAGGCTAGCGGTTACACAGATACGCAGTATTTT. Translation: CASSLEASGYTDTQYF.

This clone was seen a handful of times. The CDR3 is CASSLDGRGSRTEAFF. DNA of the CDR3: TGCGCCAGCAGCTTGGATGGTCGGGGGTCTCGCACTGAAGCTTTCTTT. V usage is TRBV5-1 and J usage is TRBJ1-1; a possible D gene is TRBD1 (5 bases). The V end lost 0 bases, the J end lost 4 bases, and 16 bases lay between the germline ends. The CDR3 is 16 residues long. CDR1 is SGHRS and CDR2 is YFSETQ in the germline V gene.

The chain uses TRBV11-2 and TRBJ2-3; either TRBD1 or TRBD2 may fit D (5 bases each). The CDR3 is 16 residues long. V lost 5 bases, J lost 1 base, and 16 bases lay in between. Germline CDR1 is SGHAT and CDR2 is FQNNGV. DNA of the CDR3: TGTGCCAGCAGCCGAGGGACGAACCCCGGCACAGATACGCAGTATTTT. Translating gives CASSRGTNPGTDTQYF.

The gene calls are TRBV18 and TRBJ1-5; TRBD1 matches 9 bases. CDR1 and CDR2 from the germline V gene are KGHSH and LQKENI. After removal of 5 bases from V and 6 bases from J, the junction contained 8 bases not matched to a gene. The CDR3 consists of 15 residues. CDR3 sequence (DNA): TGTGCCAGCTCATCACAGGGGGCGCCGGTTCAGCCCCAGCATTTT. Protein: CASSSQGAPVQPQHF.

This chain uses TRBV14 with TRBJ2-1; no definite D call. CDR1 SGHDN and CDR2 FVKESK come from the germline V gene. The CDR3 is made up of 16 amino acids. V was pared by 2 bases and J by 0 bases, with 11 bases between. CDR3 DNA: TGTGCCAGCAGCCAACCGGGCAGAACCTCCTACAATGAGCAGTTCTTC. This codes for CASSQPGRTSYNEQFF.

The rearrangement links TRBV19 to TRBJ2-6; maybe TRBD1 (5 bases). Trimming took off 3 bases at V and 2 bases at J, with 11 bases between the two ends. Germline-derived CDR1 and CDR2 are LNHDA and SQIVND (reference sequence). This CDR3 has 16 amino acids. The CDR3 coding sequence is TGTGCCAGTAGTATGATTCCAGGGACTGGGGCCAACGTCCTGACTTTC. Its protein product is CASSMIPGTGANVLTF.

The V call is TRBV6-2 or TRBV6-3, the J call TRBJ2-5, with 7 bases matching TRBD1. V lost 2 bases and J lost 3; bases outside the gene matches: 3. This CDR3 spans 14 amino acids. Germline CDR1 reads MNHEY; CDR2 reads SVGEGT. The CDR3 region is CASSYRDREETQYF. In nucleotides, the CDR3 is TGTGCCAGCAGTTACCGGGACAGAGAAGAGACCCAGTACTTC.

The chain carries TRBV9 and TRBJ2-1; D is perhaps TRBD1 (6 bases). The germline CDR1 and CDR2 sequences are SGDLS and YYNGEE. This CDR3 comprises 18 residues. The V end lost 1 base, the J end lost 4 bases, and 21 bases lay between the germline ends. CDR3 nucleotides: TGTGCCAGCAGCGTAAAAGCCTCCCCAAGAGGGGGTTACAATGAGCAGTTCTTC. Its translation: CASSVKASPRGGYNEQFF.

The chain carries TRBV19 and TRBJ1-4; 9 positions agree with TRBD1. Germline V gene lookup returns CDR1 LNHDA and CDR2 SQIVND (reference sequence). V lost 6 bases, J lost 7 bases, and 6 bases stayed unmatched. There are 14 residues in the CDR3. The CDR3 protein is CASREGQGGEKLFF. CDR3 sequence (DNA): TGTGCCAGTAGAGAGGGACAGGGTGGTGAAAAACTGTTTTTT.

This clone turned up a few times. The chain has TRBV7-6 and TRBJ1-3, with D perhaps TRBD1 (6 bases). Trimming removed 3 bases from V and 0 bases from J, with 12 bases in between. The CDR3 totals 16 residues. Germline CDR1 is SGHVS and CDR2 is FNYEAQ. CDR3 loop: CASSFGGRVSGNTIYF. As DNA, the CDR3 is TGTGCCAGCAGCTTCGGGGGCCGGGTCTCTGGAAACACCATATATTTT.

The gene calls are TRBV5-1 and TRBJ2-2; a possible D gene is TRBD1 (5 bases). Per germline, CDR1 SGHRS and CDR2 YFSETQ. CDR3 length: 15 amino acids. Deletions cut 1 base from V and 6 bases from J, with 13 bases between. The CDR3 loop reads CASSLTTGSPGELFF. The CDR3 DNA reads TGCGCCAGCAGCTTGACTACAGGTTCGCCCGGGGAGCTGTTTTTT.

The rearrangement uses TRBV5-8 and TRBJ2-1; D possibly corresponds to TRBD2 (5 bases). Germline V gives CDR1 SGHTS, CDR2 YDEGEE. The ends were cut back, 0 bases at V and 15 bases at J, with 10 bases in the middle. The CDR3 is made up of 11 amino acids. CDR3 nucleotides: TGTGCCAGCAGCTTGGGACTAACCCCGTTCTTC. The encoded protein is CASSLGLTPFF.

In its sample, this clone was seen once. The V call is TRBV4-1, the J call TRBJ1-1, with unresolved D. CDR1 is MGHRA and CDR2 is YSYEKL in the germline V gene. The V end was cut by 1 base, the J end by 1 base, with 10 bases between. The CDR3 runs 15 residues. In nucleotides, the CDR3 is TGCGCCAGCAGCCAAGGTCTTGGGTCGAACACTGAAGCTTTCTTT. Translation: CASSQGLGSNTEAFF.

The chain carries TRBV5-1 and TRBJ2-7, with unresolved D. From germline, CDR1 is SGHRS and CDR2 YFSETQ. The CDR3 is 16 amino acids. The V end lost 7 bases, the J end lost 3 bases, and 23 bases lay between the germline ends. In nucleotides, the CDR3 is TGCGCCAGCCCTAGTGTTTCTAGGGTCCCTCTCTACGAGCAGTACTTC. It encodes CASPSVSRVPLYEQYF.